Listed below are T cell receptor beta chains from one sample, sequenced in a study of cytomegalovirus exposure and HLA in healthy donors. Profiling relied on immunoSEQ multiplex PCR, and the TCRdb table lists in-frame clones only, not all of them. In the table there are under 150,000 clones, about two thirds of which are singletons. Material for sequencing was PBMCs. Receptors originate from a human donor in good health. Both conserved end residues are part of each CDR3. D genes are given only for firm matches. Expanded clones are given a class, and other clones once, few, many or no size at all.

DNA: TGTGCCAGCACCGATCGGGGAGGGTTGGCAGTTGAGCAGTTCTTC; CDR3: CASTDRGGLAVEQFF; V: TRBV11-1; D: TRBD2; J: TRBJ2-1; size: NA
DNA: TGTGCCAGCACCATCGGCGGGGAGCTGTTTTTT; CDR3: CASTIGGELFF; V: TRBV5-4; D: NA; J: TRBJ2-2; size: NA
DNA: TGTGCCAGCTCCAAGGGGGACAGACTCTATGAAAAACTGTTTTTT; CDR3: CASSKGDRLYEKLFF; V: TRBV6-1; D: TRBD1; J: TRBJ1-4; size: NA
DNA: TGTGCCAGCAGCAGGTCAGGGTTAGGGGTGTACTACGAGCAGTACTTC; CDR3: CASSRSGLGVYYEQYF; V: TRBV27; D: NA; J: TRBJ2-7; size: NA
DNA: TGCGCCAGCACCGGGGGGGCAAACGCCTACGAGCAGTACTTC; CDR3: CASTGGANAYEQYF; V: TRBV5-1; D: TRBD2; J: TRBJ2-7; size: once
DNA: TGTGCCAGCAGCCCTGGAATAGCGGGAGGTAATCCCCAAGAGACCCAGTACTTC; CDR3: CASSPGIAGGNPQETQYF; V: TRBV7-2; D: TRBD2; J: TRBJ2-5; size: NA
DNA: TGTGCCAGCAGTTCCCCGGACAGGGCAGTGGACACTGAAGCTTTCTTT; CDR3: CASSSPDRAVDTEAFF; V: TRBV28; D: TRBD1; J: TRBJ1-1; size: NA
DNA: TGTGCCAGCAGCTTGACAGCCAGCTCTGGGGCCAACGTCCTGACTTTC; CDR3: CASSLTASSGANVLTF; V: TRBV7-8; D: NA; J: TRBJ2-6; size: NA
DNA: TGTGCCAGTAGACCTAAGGGGACATATGAAGCTTTCTTT; CDR3: CASRPKGTYEAFF; V: TRBV19; D: NA; J: TRBJ1-1; size: NA
DNA: TGTGCCAGCAGCACCCAACTAGCGGGGGGGCGTGACATTCAGTACTTC; CDR3: CASSTQLAGGRDIQYF; V: TRBV7-2; D: TRBD2; J: TRBJ2-4; size: NA
DNA: TGTGCCAGCAGGGGGCCTCATGGCTACACCTTC; CDR3: CASRGPHGYTF; V: TRBV2; D: NA; J: TRBJ1-2; size: once
DNA: TGTGCCAGCAGCCGCAACCCTGGGGGGGGCAATCAGCCCCAGCATTTT; CDR3: CASSRNPGGGNQPQHF; V: TRBV7-6; D: NA; J: TRBJ1-5; size: NA
DNA: TGTGCCAGCAAAACGCCGGTTGGTGAGCAGTACTTC; CDR3: CASKTPVGEQYF; V: TRBV28; D: NA; J: TRBJ2-7; size: NA
DNA: TGTGCCAGCACCCCCCGGGGGGGAACATATAATTCACCCCTCCACTTT; CDR3: CASTPRGGTYNSPLHF; V: TRBV28; D: NA; J: TRBJ1-6; size: NA
DNA: TGTGCCAGCAGTTCCCCGGAGGGGCCCCAGCATTTT; CDR3: CASSSPEGPQHF; V: TRBV6-5; D: NA; J: TRBJ1-5; size: NA
DNA: TGTGCCAGCGGCCCCGGACAATCCCACGAAAAACTGTTTTTT; CDR3: CASGPGQSHEKLFF; V: TRBV7-9; D: NA; J: TRBJ1-4; size: NA
DNA: TGTGCCAGCAGGACAGGAAGCTCTGGGGCCAACGTCCTGACTTTC; CDR3: CASRTGSSGANVLTF; V: TRBV6-5; D: NA; J: TRBJ2-6; size: NA
DNA: TGTGCCAGCAGGAGAGCGGGGACGGCCTTCGGGGGCTACACCTTC; CDR3: CASRRAGTAFGGYTF; V: TRBV27; D: NA; J: TRBJ1-2; size: few
DNA: TGTGCCAGCAGGCCACCGGGACTAGCGGGAGGGGACACCGGGGAGCTGTTTTTT; CDR3: CASRPPGLAGGDTGELFF; V: TRBV2; D: TRBD2; J: TRBJ2-2; size: NA
DNA: TGCGCCAGCAGCCAAGTCCCAGGGAAGGCTGAAGCTTTCTTT; CDR3: CASSQVPGKAEAFF; V: TRBV4-3; D: NA; J: TRBJ1-1; size: NA
DNA: TGCGCCAGCAGCCAAGAGGCGGGGACCCAGTACTTC; CDR3: CASSQEAGTQYF; V: TRBV4-1; D: NA; J: TRBJ2-5; size: NA
DNA: TGTGCCAGCAGCTTACTTGTGGGACAGGGCGGCAATGAGCAGTTCTTC; CDR3: CASSLLVGQGGNEQFF; V: TRBV7-9; D: TRBD1; J: TRBJ2-1; size: once
DNA: TGTGCCAGCAGTGCACAGGGGGGATCCCTCCACTTT; CDR3: CASSAQGGSLHF; V: TRBV2; D: TRBD1; J: TRBJ1-6; size: few
DNA: TGTGCCAGCTCACCTAGAGAAGAGACCCAGTACTTC; CDR3: CASSPREETQYF; V: TRBV18; D: NA; J: TRBJ2-5; size: NA
DNA: TGTGCCTCGAACGGGGGGGATCACTTCTCACGGCCCCAGCATTTT; CDR3: CASNGGDHFSRPQHF; V: TRBV19; D: NA; J: TRBJ1-5; size: NA
DNA: TGTGCCAGCAGGTCCGAGGGTGGCTACACCTTC; CDR3: CASRSEGGYTF; V: TRBV6-1; D: NA; J: TRBJ1-2; size: NA
DNA: TGTGCCAGCAGTGACAGGGCGGTTGTCTCTGGAAACACCATATATTTT; CDR3: CASSDRAVVSGNTIYF; V: TRBV6-1; D: NA; J: TRBJ1-3; size: once
DNA: TGTGCCAGCAGTGCAAGCGGGGGGGGTCAAGAGACCCAGTACTTC; CDR3: CASSASGGGQETQYF; V: TRBV6-6; D: TRBD2; J: TRBJ2-5; size: NA
DNA: TGTGCCAGCAGCCGGGGACAGAGCAGCCAGCAGTACTTC; CDR3: CASSRGQSSQQYF; V: TRBV7-6; D: TRBD1; J: TRBJ2-5; size: NA
DNA: TGTGCCTGGAGTGTACGTAGTTATCACAGGGCCCTCCGTCAAGCTTTCTTT; CDR3: CAWSVRSYHRALRQAFF; V: TRBV30; D: NA; J: TRBJ1-1; size: few
DNA: TGTGCCAGCAGTGCGGGATCCACCGGGGAGCTGTTTTTT; CDR3: CASSAGSTGELFF; V: TRBV27; D: NA; J: TRBJ2-2; size: once
DNA: TGTGCCAGCAGCCTACGCCCCGGGACAGGACCACACACCTTC; CDR3: CASSLRPGTGPHTF; V: TRBV11-2; D: TRBD1; J: TRBJ1-2; size: NA
DNA: TGTGCCAGCAGCTCACAGGGACCGAACACCGGGGAGCTGTTTTTT; CDR3: CASSSQGPNTGELFF; V: TRBV5-6; D: NA; J: TRBJ2-2; size: NA
DNA: TGTGCCTGGCTTCGAGGGACAGGGGGTGAAAAACTGTTTTTT; CDR3: CAWLRGTGGEKLFF; V: TRBV30; D: TRBD1; J: TRBJ1-4; size: NA
DNA: TGTTCCAGCAGCTTCGGACTAGCGGGGGGGACTACACAAGAGACCCAGTACTTC; CDR3: CSSSFGLAGGTTQETQYF; V: TRBV7-9; D: TRBD2; J: TRBJ2-5; size: NA
DNA: TGTGCCAGCAGCTTGGTAGGACTAGTGGCTGGTGGGGTGCCCGAGCAGTACTTC; CDR3: CASSLVGLVAGGVPEQYF; V: TRBV5-4; D: TRBD2; J: TRBJ2-7; size: NA
DNA: TGCGCCAGCAGCCCAGGGGGGGAAAAACTGTTTTTT; CDR3: CASSPGGEKLFF; V: TRBV5-1; D: TRBD1; J: TRBJ1-4; size: NA
DNA: TGTGCCAGCAGTTACTCCGTTACAACTAATGAAAAACTGTTTTTT; CDR3: CASSYSVTTNEKLFF; V: TRBV6-6; D: NA; J: TRBJ1-4; size: few
DNA: TGTGCCAGCAGTTTATGGGCGACAGATACGCAGTATTTT; CDR3: CASSLWATDTQYF; V: TRBV27; D: NA; J: TRBJ2-3; size: few
DNA: TGCAGCGTGGACAATCAGAACACTGAAGCTTTCTTT; CDR3: CSVDNQNTEAFF; V: TRBV29-1; D: NA; J: TRBJ1-1; size: NA